The 17 T cell receptor beta chains presented below share a single source sample, sequenced in a study of control samples from healthy donors and cancer patients. Assay: immunoSEQ multiplex PCR; the TCRdb copy retains only in-frame clones and omits some. The sample comprises some 130,000 clones, 90% to 95% of which are singletons, and 1.5% to 2% rests with the top ten. The sequenced sample consisted of PBMCs. The receptors originated from a man in his fifties with head and neck cancer.

In DNA, the CDR3 is TGTGCCAGTAGATGGACAGCGAACACTGAAGCTTTCTTT. This encodes CASRWTANTEAFF. The chain couples TRBV19 to TRBJ1-1, with D perhaps TRBD1 (6 bases). Germline assignment: CDR1 LNHDA and CDR2 SQIVND (reference sequence). CDR3 size: 13 residues. V lost 6 bases, J lost 1 base, and 9 bases lay in between.

The chain has TRBV5-1 and TRBJ2-2; D gene ambiguous. Deletions cut 0 bases from V and 3 bases from J, with 3 bases between. CDR3 length: 13 amino acids. Germline loops: CDR1 SGHRS, CDR2 YFSETQ. The CDR3 region has the DNA TGCGCCAGCAGCTTGGATTACACCGGGGAGCTGTTTTTT. Its protein product is CASSLDYTGELFF.

This chain connects TRBV6-5 to TRBJ1-2, with D unresolved. Germline V gives CDR1 MNHEY, CDR2 SVGAGI. V lost 7 bases, J lost 6 bases, and 15 bases lay in between. The CDR3 consists of 13 residues. CDR3 amino acids: CASTTRNVDGYTF. The CDR3 region has the DNA TGTGCCAGCACTACACGGAATGTGGATGGCTACACCTTC.

This chain joins TRBV15 and TRBJ2-5; D is perhaps TRBD1 (6 bases). CDR1 LNHNV and CDR2 YYDKDF come from the germline V gene (reference sequence). V dropped 6 bases and J dropped 4 bases, with 9 bases sitting between them. This CDR3 contains 12 residues. CDR3 residues: CATRGAGETQYF. CDR3 nucleotide sequence: TGTGCCACCAGGGGGGCGGGAGAGACCCAGTACTTC.

The gene calls are TRBV3-1 (or the pseudogene TRBV3-2) and TRBJ2-1, with D uncertain. Per germline, CDR1 LGHDT and CDR2 YNNKEL (reference sequence). The CDR3 covers 15 residues. V lost 4 bases, J lost 4 bases, and 14 bases lay in between. CDR3 sequence (DNA): TGTGCCAGCAGCCCGGCCCTTCTGAGGTACAATGAGCAGTTCTTC. This translates into CASSPALLRYNEQFF.

V gene TRBV19 combines with J gene TRBJ1-3; TRBD1 might be the D (6 bases). The germline CDR1 and CDR2 sequences are LNHDA and SQIVND (reference sequence). This CDR3 is 14 amino acids long. The ends were cut back, 3 bases at V and 2 bases at J, with 8 bases in the middle. In DNA form, the CDR3 reads TGTGCCAGTAGTATCTCAGGGGCTGGAAACACCATATATTTT. Protein: CASSISGAGNTIYF.

This chain links TRBV4-3 with TRBJ2-3, with D unresolved. The CDR3 is made up of 12 amino acids. In germline, CDR1 is LGHNA, CDR2 YSLEER. The ends were cut back, 1 base at V and 6 bases at J, with 5 bases in the middle. In DNA, the CDR3 is TGCGCCAGCAGCCAAGGAAGGGATACGCAGTATTTT. Its protein product is CASSQGRDTQYF.

V is TRBV5-4 and J is TRBJ2-2; 10 bases fit TRBD2. Germline V gene data show CDR1 as SGHNT and CDR2 as YYREEE (reference sequence). Losses at the gene ends were 6 bases for V and 7 bases for J; bases not matched to a gene: 15. The CDR3 runs to 17 residues. CDR3 sequence (DNA): TGTGCCAGCAACTTCGGCCGAGCGGGGGGGCCGGGCGGGGAGCTGTTTTTT. It yields the protein CASNFGRAGGPGGELFF. The variable domain in full, with the rest retrieved from reference TRBV5-4 and TRBJ2-2, is ETGVTQSPTHLIKTRGQQVTLRCSSQSGHNTVSWYQQALGQGPQFIFQYYREEENGRGNFPPRFSGLQFPNYSSELNVNALELDDSALYLCASNFGRAGGPGGELFFGEGSRLTVL.

V is TRBV7-6 and J is TRBJ2-5; unclear D gene. V lost 1 base and J lost 1, with 7 bases in between. The germline V gene has CDR1 SGHVS and CDR2 FNYEAQ. The CDR3 runs to 14 residues. Here the CDR3 reads CASSLGALQETQYF. CDR3 bases: TGTGCCAGCAGCTTAGGGGCCCTCCAAGAGACCCAGTACTTC.

The chain links TRBV7-9 to TRBJ2-7, with a tentative D call TRBD1 (5 bases). Germline-derived CDR1 and CDR2 are SEHNR and FQNEAQ (reference sequence). The CDR3 runs 15 residues. V lost 2 bases, J lost 0 bases, and 11 bases lay in between. The CDR3 coding sequence is TGTGCCAGCAGCTTATGGGCAGGGCTCTCCTACGAGCAGTACTTC. It specifies CASSLWAGLSYEQYF.

This chain links TRBV5-6 with TRBJ2-7; D not resolved. V was pared by 0 bases and J by 0 bases, with 4 bases between. The CDR3 is 13 amino acids. Per germline, CDR1 SGHDT and CDR2 YYEEEE. In nucleotides, the CDR3 is TGTGCCAGCAGCTTGGGGGCCTCCTACGAGCAGTACTTC. This sequence encodes CASSLGASYEQYF.

This chain uses TRBV9 with TRBJ2-7, with no clear D. Trimming took off 4 bases at V and 9 bases at J, with 11 bases between the two ends. The CDR3 runs 11 residues. The germline CDR1 and CDR2 sequences are SGDLS and YYNGEE. The CDR3 loop reads CASSPGFTQYF. In DNA, the CDR3 is TGTGCCAGCAGCCCCGGTTTCACGCAGTACTTC.

J is TRBJ2-2 and V is TRBV7-9, with D possibly matching TRBD1 (7 bases). The CDR3 length is 16 residues. Germline V gene data show CDR1 as SEHNR and CDR2 as FQNEAQ (reference sequence). V was shortened by 5 bases and J by 3 bases, with 16 bases between the two germline ends. This CDR3 is CASSRGTVLYTGELFF. The CDR3 nucleotides read TGTGCCAGCAGCCGCGGGACAGTCCTATACACCGGGGAGCTGTTTTTT. Supplemented by reference TRBV7-9 and TRBJ2-2, the full variable domain reads DTGVSQNPRHKITKRGQNVTFRCDPISEHNRLYWYRQTLGQGPEFLTYFQNEAQLEKSRLLSDRFSAERPKGSFSTLEIQRTEQGDSAMYLCASSRGTVLYTGELFFGEGSRLTVL.

The chain joins TRBV10-2 to TRBJ1-6; 9 bases fit TRBD1. The CDR3 totals 17 residues. J lost 5 bases, V lost 4 bases, and 9 bases had no gene match. CDR1 and CDR2 from the germline V gene are WSHSY and SAAADI. The CDR3: CASSGTGAFRDNSPLHF. The DNA for the CDR3 is TGCGCCAGCAGTGGGACAGGGGCATTTCGGGATAATTCACCCCTCCACTTT.

This clone was counted many times. The chain carries TRBV9 and TRBJ2-2; no reliable D call. From germline, CDR1 is SGDLS and CDR2 YYNGEE. V was trimmed by 1 base and J by 0 bases, leaving 16 bases between them. The CDR3 contains 18 residues. The CDR3 coding sequence is TGTGCCAGCAGCGTAAGTAGAGAAACTGCCTCGAACACCGGGGAGCTGTTTTTT. Amino acids: CASSVSRETASNTGELFF.

The gene calls are TRBV20-1 and TRBJ1-2; D is undetermined. The CDR3 contains 11 residues. Germline assignment: CDR1 DFQATT and CDR2 SNEGSKA (reference sequence). Trimming took off 5 bases at V and 3 bases at J, with 7 bases between the two ends. The CDR3 reads CSAPDHYGYTF. CDR3 in DNA: TGCAGTGCTCCGGACCACTATGGCTACACCTTC.

The chain has TRBV27 and TRBJ2-1; D remains ambiguous. Germline V gene lookup returns CDR1 MNHEY and CDR2 SMNVEV (reference sequence). Trimming left V 5 bases short and J 11 bases short, with 10 bases between. The length of the CDR3 is 11 residues. The CDR3 is CASSKNFQQFF. As DNA, the CDR3 is TGTGCCAGCAGTAAGAACTTTCAGCAGTTCTTC.